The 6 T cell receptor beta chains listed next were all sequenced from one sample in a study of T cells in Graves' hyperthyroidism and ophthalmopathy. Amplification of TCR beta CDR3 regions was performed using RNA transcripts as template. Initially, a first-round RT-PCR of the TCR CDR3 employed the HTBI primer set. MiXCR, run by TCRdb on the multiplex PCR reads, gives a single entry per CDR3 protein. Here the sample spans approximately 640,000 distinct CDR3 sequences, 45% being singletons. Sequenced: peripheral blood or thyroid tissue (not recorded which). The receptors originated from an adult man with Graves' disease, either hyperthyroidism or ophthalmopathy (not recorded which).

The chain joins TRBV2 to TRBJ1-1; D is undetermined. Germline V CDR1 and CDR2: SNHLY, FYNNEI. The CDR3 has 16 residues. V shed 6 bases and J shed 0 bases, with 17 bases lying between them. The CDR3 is CASRGFGSKLNTEAFF. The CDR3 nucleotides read TGTGCCAGCAGAGGTTTCGGGTCTAAGCTGAACACTGAAGCTTTCTTT.

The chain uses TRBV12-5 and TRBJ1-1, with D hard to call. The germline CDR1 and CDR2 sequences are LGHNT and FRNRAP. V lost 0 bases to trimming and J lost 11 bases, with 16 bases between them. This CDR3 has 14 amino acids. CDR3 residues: CASGLVPNVRIAFF. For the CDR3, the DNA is TGTGCTAGTGGTTTGGTCCCAAATGTTAGGATCGCTTTCTTT.

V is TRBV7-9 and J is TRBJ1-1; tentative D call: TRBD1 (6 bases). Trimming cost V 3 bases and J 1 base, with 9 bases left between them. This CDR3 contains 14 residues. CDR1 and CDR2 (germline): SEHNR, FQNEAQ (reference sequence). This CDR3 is CASSFRQANTEAFF. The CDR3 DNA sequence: TGTGCCAGCAGCTTTAGACAGGCGAACACTGAAGCTTTCTTT.

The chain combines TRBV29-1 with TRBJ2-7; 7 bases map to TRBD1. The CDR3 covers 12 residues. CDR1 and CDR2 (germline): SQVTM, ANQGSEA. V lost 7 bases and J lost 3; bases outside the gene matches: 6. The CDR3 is CSAEGQNYEQYF. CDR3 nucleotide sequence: TGCAGCGCCGAGGGACAGAACTACGAGCAGTACTTC.

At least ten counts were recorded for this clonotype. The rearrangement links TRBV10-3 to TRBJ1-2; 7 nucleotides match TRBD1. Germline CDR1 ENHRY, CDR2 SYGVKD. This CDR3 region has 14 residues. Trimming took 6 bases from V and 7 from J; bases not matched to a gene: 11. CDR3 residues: CAIRPDRSIGGYTF. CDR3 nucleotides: TGTGCCATCAGACCGGACAGGAGTATCGGTGGCTACACCTTC.

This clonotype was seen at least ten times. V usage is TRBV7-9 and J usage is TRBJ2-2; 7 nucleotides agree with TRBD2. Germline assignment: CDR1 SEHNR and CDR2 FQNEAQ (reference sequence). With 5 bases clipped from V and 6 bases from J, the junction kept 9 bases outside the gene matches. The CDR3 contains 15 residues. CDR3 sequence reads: CASSPSGVGPGELFF. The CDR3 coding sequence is TGTGCCAGCAGCCCTAGCGGAGTCGGGCCCGGGGAGCTGTTTTTT.